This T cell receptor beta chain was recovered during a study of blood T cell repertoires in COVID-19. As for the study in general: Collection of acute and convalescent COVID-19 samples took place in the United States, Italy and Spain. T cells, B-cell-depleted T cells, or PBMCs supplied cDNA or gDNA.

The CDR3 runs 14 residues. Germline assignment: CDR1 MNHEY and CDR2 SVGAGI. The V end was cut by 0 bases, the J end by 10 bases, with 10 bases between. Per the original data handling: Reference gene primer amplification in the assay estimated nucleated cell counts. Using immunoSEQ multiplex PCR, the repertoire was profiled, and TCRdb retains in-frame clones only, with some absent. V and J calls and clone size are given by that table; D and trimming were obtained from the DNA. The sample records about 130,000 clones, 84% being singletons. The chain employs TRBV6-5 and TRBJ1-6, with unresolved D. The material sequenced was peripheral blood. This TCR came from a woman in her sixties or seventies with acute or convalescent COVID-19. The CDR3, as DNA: TGTGCCAGCAGTTACTCCTCCCCCGGGTCACCCCTCCACTTT. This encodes CASSYSSPGSPLHF.